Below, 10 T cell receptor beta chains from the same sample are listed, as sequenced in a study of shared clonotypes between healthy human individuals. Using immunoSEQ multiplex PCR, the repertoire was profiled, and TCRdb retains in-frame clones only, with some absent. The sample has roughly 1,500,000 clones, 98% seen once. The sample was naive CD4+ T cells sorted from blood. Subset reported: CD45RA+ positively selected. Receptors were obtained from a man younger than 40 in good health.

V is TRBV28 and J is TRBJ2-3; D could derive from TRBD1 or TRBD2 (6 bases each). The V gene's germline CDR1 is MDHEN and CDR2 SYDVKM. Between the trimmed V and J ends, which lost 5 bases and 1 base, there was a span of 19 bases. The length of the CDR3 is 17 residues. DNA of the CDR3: TGTGCCAGCAGTCCTGGGGGGCTAGGAAGGGGCACAGATACGCAGTATTTT. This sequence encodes CASSPGGLGRGTDTQYF.

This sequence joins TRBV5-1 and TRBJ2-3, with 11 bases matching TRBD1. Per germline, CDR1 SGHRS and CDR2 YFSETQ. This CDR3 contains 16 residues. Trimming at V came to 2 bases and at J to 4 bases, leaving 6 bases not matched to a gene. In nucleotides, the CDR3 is TGCGCCAGCAGCTTTGGTGGACAGGGGGCCGCAGATACGCAGTATTTT. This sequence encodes CASSFGGQGAADTQYF.

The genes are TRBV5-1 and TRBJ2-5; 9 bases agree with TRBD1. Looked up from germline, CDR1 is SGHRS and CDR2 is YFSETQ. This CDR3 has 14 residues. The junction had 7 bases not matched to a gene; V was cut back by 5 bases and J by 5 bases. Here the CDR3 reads CASRGTGIGETQYF. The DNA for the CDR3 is TGCGCCAGCAGGGGGACAGGGATTGGCGAGACCCAGTACTTC.

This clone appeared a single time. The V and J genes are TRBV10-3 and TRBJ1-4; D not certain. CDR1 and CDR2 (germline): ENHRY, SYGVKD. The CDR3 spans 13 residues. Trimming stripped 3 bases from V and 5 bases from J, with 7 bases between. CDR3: CAISERTNEKLFF. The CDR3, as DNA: TGTGCCATCAGTGAAAGGACGAATGAAAAACTGTTTTTT.

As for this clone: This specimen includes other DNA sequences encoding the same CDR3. CDR3 sequence reads: CASSRDRGNQPQHF. The DNA for the CDR3 is TGTGCCAGCAGCCGGGACAGGGGGAATCAGCCCCAGCATTTT. The V and J genes are TRBV6-5 and TRBJ1-5; 11 nucleotides align to TRBD1. Germline assignment: CDR1 MNHEY and CDR2 SVGAGI. The V gene end was trimmed by 6 bases and the J gene end by 4 bases; junction bases not matched to a gene: 2. This CDR3 comprises 14 residues.

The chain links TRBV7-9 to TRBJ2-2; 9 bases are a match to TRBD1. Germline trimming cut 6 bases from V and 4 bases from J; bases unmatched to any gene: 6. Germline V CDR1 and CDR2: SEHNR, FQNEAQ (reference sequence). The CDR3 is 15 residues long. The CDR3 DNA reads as TGTGCCAGCAGACCCGGGACAGGGTCCACCGGGGAGCTGTTTTTT. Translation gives CASRPGTGSTGELFF. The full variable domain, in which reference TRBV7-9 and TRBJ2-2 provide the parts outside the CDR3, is DTGVSQNPRHKITKRGQNVTFRCDPISEHNRLYWYRQTLGQGPEFLTYFQNEAQLEKSRLLSDRFSAERPKGSFSTLEIQRTEQGDSAMYLCASRPGTGSTGELFFGEGSRLTVL.

CDR3: CASSVAGTETYEQYF. In DNA, the CDR3 is TGTGCCAGCAGCGTAGCCGGGACAGAAACGTACGAGCAGTACTTC. The gene calls are TRBV9 and TRBJ2-7; 7 nucleotides align to TRBD1. Germline values: CDR1 SGDLS, CDR2 YYNGEE. This CDR3 contains 15 residues. V shed 0 bases and J 4 bases; nucleotides not matched to a gene: 7. Supplemented by reference TRBV9 and TRBJ2-7, the full variable domain reads DSGVTQTPKHLITATGQRVTLRCSPRSGDLSVYWYQQSLDQGLQFLIQYYNGEERAKGNILERFSAQQFPDLHSELNLSSLELGDSALYFCASSVAGTETYEQYFGPGTRLTVT.

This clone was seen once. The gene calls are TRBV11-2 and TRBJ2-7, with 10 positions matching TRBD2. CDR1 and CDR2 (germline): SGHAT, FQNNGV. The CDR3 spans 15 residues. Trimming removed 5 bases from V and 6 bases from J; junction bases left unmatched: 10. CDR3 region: CASSSSGRRLVEQYF. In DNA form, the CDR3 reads TGTGCCAGCAGCAGTAGCGGGAGGAGGTTGGTCGAGCAGTACTTC.

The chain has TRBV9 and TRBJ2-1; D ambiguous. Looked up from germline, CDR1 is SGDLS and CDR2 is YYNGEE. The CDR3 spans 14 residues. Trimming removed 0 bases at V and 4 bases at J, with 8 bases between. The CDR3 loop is CASSVELYYNEQFF. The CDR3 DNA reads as TGTGCCAGCAGCGTAGAACTGTATTACAATGAGCAGTTCTTC.

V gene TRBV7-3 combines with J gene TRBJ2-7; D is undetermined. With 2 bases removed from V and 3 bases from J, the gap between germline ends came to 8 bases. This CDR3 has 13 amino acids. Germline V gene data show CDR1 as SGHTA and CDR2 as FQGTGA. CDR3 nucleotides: TGTGCCAGCAGCTTAGAAGCAGGCTACGAGCAGTACTTC. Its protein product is CASSLEAGYEQYF.